The 15 T cell receptor beta chains given below trace back to one sample, sequenced in a study of T-cell reconstitution after alpha-beta-depleted transplantation in children. Unique molecular identifiers were incorporated when the TCRbeta library was constructed. TCRdb used MiXCR to reprocess the PCR reads, holding one entry per CDR3 protein. This sample has roughly 180,000 distinct CDR3 sequences, with more than 14% found just once. The source material was PBMCs from the stem cell graft donor, sampled from the stem cell graft. The receptors were gathered from a human donor who donated a stem cell graft to a child with acute lymphoblastic leukemia.

The chain has TRBV11-3 and TRBJ2-5; 9 bases are shared with TRBD2. There are 14 residues in the CDR3. V shed 1 base, J shed 6 bases, and the junction held 3 bases outside the gene matches. Per the germline V gene, CDR1 is SGHNT and CDR2 is YENEEA. This CDR3 reads CASSLGSSGKTQYF. The CDR3, as DNA: TGTGCCAGCAGCTTAGGCTCTAGCGGGAAGACCCAGTACTTC.

This clonotype was seen a handful of times. The chain couples TRBV5-1 to TRBJ2-1; 9 nucleotides align to TRBD2. Trimming removed 1 base from V and 4 bases from J; junction bases left unmatched: 9. CDR1 SGHRS and CDR2 YFSETQ come from the germline V gene. The CDR3 runs to 17 residues. The chain's CDR3 is CASSLLLAGQRYNEQFF. The CDR3 DNA reads as TGCGCCAGCAGCTTGCTACTAGCGGGCCAGAGGTACAATGAGCAGTTCTTC.

There are many counts of this clonotype. The CDR3 is CASSLVETRSNEQFF. CDR3 nucleotides: TGTGCCAGCAGCTTAGTAGAAACTAGGTCGAATGAGCAGTTCTTC. The rearrangement uses TRBV7-9 and TRBJ2-1; D possibly corresponds to TRBD2 (5 bases). The V and J ends lost 1 base and 7 bases respectively, with 14 bases between them. The germline V gene has CDR1 SEHNR and CDR2 FQNEAQ (reference sequence). This CDR3 has 15 amino acids.

This clonotype has more than one count but fewer than ten. This chain connects TRBV19 to TRBJ1-5, with D perhaps TRBD1 (6 bases). CDR1 and CDR2 (germline): LNHDA, SQIVND (reference sequence). The CDR3 length is 16 residues. The V and J ends lost 10 bases and 11 bases respectively, with 30 bases between them. The CDR3 protein is CANFLAGGVPNQAQHF. CDR3 DNA sequence: TGTGCCAACTTCTTAGCGGGGGGCGTCCCCAATCAAGCCCAGCATTTT.

V is TRBV7-2 and J is TRBJ1-1, with D uncertain. Trimming cost V 2 bases and J 4 bases, with 11 bases left between them. This CDR3 region has 14 residues. Germline CDR1 reads SGHTA; CDR2 reads FQGNSA. The CDR3 protein is CASSLNKGATEAFF. The CDR3 DNA follows: TGTGCCAGCAGCTTAAATAAGGGCGCCACTGAAGCTTTCTTT.

This clonotype showed up many times. The chain employs TRBV28 and TRBJ2-5, with no clear D. Germline V gives CDR1 MDHEN, CDR2 SYDVKM. Trimming left V 5 bases short and J 5 bases short, with 15 bases between. CDR3 length: 14 residues. CDR3 amino acids: CASSPLPFAETQYF. The DNA for the CDR3 is TGTGCCAGCAGTCCCCTCCCGTTCGCGGAGACCCAGTACTTC.

The chain employs TRBV6-5 and TRBJ1-1, with 7 bases fitting TRBD1. The V gene's germline CDR1 is MNHEY and CDR2 SVGAGI. The J segment lost 6 bases and the V segment lost 5 bases, leaving 9 bases of the junction unmatched. This CDR3 has 14 residues. The CDR3 DNA reads as TGTGCCAGCAGTCTCGACAGGGCGAGCGCTGAAGCTTTCTTT. Translating gives CASSLDRASAEAFF.

This clonotype has ten or more counts. The chain recombines TRBV27 with TRBJ2-7, with 13 bases that match TRBD2. The ends lost 8 bases at V and 12 bases at J; junction bases unmatched: 10. There are 13 residues in the CDR3. Per the germline V gene, CDR1 is MNHEY and CDR2 is SMNVEV (reference sequence). CDR3 loop: CASPGLAGPLPYF. The CDR3 DNA is TGTGCCAGCCCGGGACTAGCGGGGCCTCTACCGTACTTC.

As DNA, the CDR3 is TGTGCCAGCAGCCGACTCGGGTCCCGCGAGCAGTTCTTC. It is translated as CASSRLGSREQFF. V and J are TRBV12-3 or TRBV12-4 and TRBJ2-1; no firm D call. The CDR3 length is 13 residues. The V end was cut by 6 bases, the J end by 10 bases, with 16 bases between.

Only a few counts were recorded for this clonotype. The chain employs TRBV10-3 and TRBJ2-7, with D possibly being TRBD1 (6 bases). Trimming removed 3 bases from V and 3 bases from J, with 21 bases in between. Germline lookup yields CDR1 ENHRY and CDR2 SYGVKD. The CDR3 totals 17 residues. CDR3 bases: TGTGCCATCAGTGACAACGACCTAGAGGGGGTCGGCTACGAGCAGTACTTC. Its protein is CAISDNDLEGVGYEQYF.

This clonotype was recorded many times. The chain carries TRBV29-1 and TRBJ2-6; D may correspond to TRBD1 or TRBD2 (5 bases each). This CDR3 region has 13 residues. The V and J ends lost 6 bases and 0 bases respectively, with 6 bases between them. CDR1 SQVTM and CDR2 ANQGSEA come from the germline V gene. The CDR3 loop reads CSVGTSGANVLTF. The DNA of the CDR3 is TGCAGCGTGGGGACCTCTGGGGCCAACGTCCTGACTTTC.

At least ten counts were recorded for this clonotype. The rearrangement joins TRBV7-3 to TRBJ2-4; D remains unclear. Trimming removed 5 bases from V and 0 bases from J, with 29 bases in between. Germline V gene data show CDR1 as SGHTA and CDR2 as FQGTGA. The CDR3 totals 21 residues. This CDR3 reads CASSPNWLRVVGTLAKNIQYF. The CDR3 DNA reads TGTGCCAGCAGCCCAAATTGGCTAAGGGTGGTCGGTACCCTAGCCAAAAACATTCAGTACTTC.

Many counts were recorded for this clonotype. The V and J genes are TRBV9 and TRBJ1-2; D unclear. The V end was cut by 4 bases, the J end by 8 bases, with 15 bases between. CDR3 length equals 13 residues. Germline CDR1 reads SGDLS; CDR2 reads YYNGEE. CDR3 in amino acids: CASSTHDGRGYTF. The CDR3, as DNA: TGTGCCAGCAGCACCCACGACGGACGGGGCTACACCTTC.

The table lists this clonotype with many counts. The gene calls are TRBV7-9 and TRBJ2-2; 7 positions match TRBD1. V dropped 10 bases and J dropped 1; count of bases not matched to a gene: 6. The CDR3 consists of 14 residues. In germline, CDR1 is SEHNR, CDR2 FQNEAQ (reference sequence). The CDR3 DNA follows: TGTGCCATGGACAGGTTTGAGAACACCGGGGAGCTGTTTTTT. It specifies CAMDRFENTGELFF.

This clonotype was counted at least ten times. The chain carries TRBV12-3 or TRBV12-4 and TRBJ2-7, with 10 bases identical to TRBD2. The ends lost 6 bases at V and 0 bases at J; junction bases unmatched: 5. The CDR3 length is 15 residues. In DNA form, the CDR3 reads TGTGCCAGCAGGAGAGAGCGGGAGGGCTCCTACGAGCAGTACTTC. Its protein product is CASRREREGSYEQYF.